This passage covers 10 T cell receptor beta chains from one sample sequenced in a study of shared clonotypes between healthy human individuals (TCRdb year 2020). Receptors were amplified or captured by the immunoSEQ multiplex PCR assay. TCRdb carries this immuneACCESS record with in-frame sequences only. Its versions omit some clonotypes, under half of them owing to an unresolved V gene in the studies checked, with the rest unexplained. This sample has roughly 1,800,000 clones in its table, and about 95% of those were observed once. Clones ranked in the top ten supply roughly 1% of the sample. For the CD8 naive samples, CD45RO-negative cells were positively selected for CCR7, yielding a CD45RA+CCR7+ population from which TemRA cells were excluded. Source material: naive CD8+ T cells sorted from blood. The label giving this sample's cell subset or site can be read as: CD45RA+CCR7+. All receptors come from a man between 18 and 29 years old in good health.

The V gene is TRBV4-1, the J gene TRBJ2-1, with 10 bases lining up with TRBD2. CDR1 is MGHRA and CDR2 is YSYEKL in the germline V gene. V shed 5 bases and J 15 bases; nucleotides not matched to a gene: 16. The CDR3 is made up of 15 amino acids. CDR3 coding DNA: TGCGCCAGCAGCTCCGTCTTAAGTCTAGCGGGAGTGTCGTTCTTC. Amino acids: CASSSVLSLAGVSFF.

This clone was observed a handful of times. DNA of the CDR3: TGCGCCAGCAGCCAAGGTTCTAGCGGGACCTACGAGCAGTACTTC. It encodes CASSQGSSGTYEQYF. The J gene is TRBJ2-7, the V gene TRBV4-1; 9 bases align to TRBD2. Germline-derived CDR1 and CDR2 are MGHRA and YSYEKL. Unmatched junction bases numbered 3, after V lost 1 base and J lost 2 bases. The CDR3 totals 15 residues.

The chain carries TRBV4-1 and TRBJ1-1; 9 nucleotides agree with TRBD1. The CDR3 runs to 18 residues. From germline, CDR1 is MGHRA and CDR2 YSYEKL. Trimming cost V 1 base and J 3 bases; bases outside gene matches: 12. CDR3: CASSQVGGTGPGYTEAFF. Here the CDR3 DNA reads TGCGCCAGCAGCCAAGTGGGAGGGACAGGGCCTGGGTACACTGAAGCTTTCTTT.

CDR3: CASSLSGGVDGYTF. DNA for the CDR3: TGTGCCAGCAGTTTATCGGGAGGGGTCGATGGCTACACCTTC. The chain joins TRBV27 to TRBJ1-2; maybe TRBD1 (5 bases). CDR3 size: 14 residues. From germline, CDR1 is MNHEY and CDR2 SMNVEV (reference sequence). V was clipped by 0 bases and J by 6 bases, with 11 bases between them.

The V call is TRBV6-5, the J call TRBJ2-3; TRBD2 aligns across 13 bases. In germline, CDR1 is MNHEY, CDR2 SVGAGI. CDR3 length equals 16 residues. V lost 4 bases to trimming and J lost 6 bases; unmatched junction nucleotides: 7. CDR3 coding DNA: TGTGCCAGCAGTTCCCTAGGGACTAGCGGGACGGATACGCAGTATTTT. Amino acids: CASSSLGTSGTDTQYF.

The J gene is TRBJ1-1, the V gene TRBV10-1; possible D gene TRBD1, 6 bases. The germline CDR1 and CDR2 sequences are WNHNN and SYGVQD (reference sequence). Between the trimmed V and J ends, which lost 3 bases and 1 base, there was a span of 18 bases. CDR3 length equals 17 residues. The CDR3 spells CASSERQVVGANTEAFF. CDR3 nucleotide sequence: TGCGCCAGCAGTGAACGACAGGTTGTAGGGGCGAACACTGAAGCTTTCTTT.

V gene TRBV2 combines with J gene TRBJ2-1, with a tentative D call TRBD1 (5 bases). Germline loops: CDR1 SNHLY, CDR2 FYNNEI. There are 11 residues in the CDR3. Trimming took off 8 bases at V and 5 bases at J, with 7 bases between the two ends. Here the CDR3 reads CASGAHNEQFF. The CDR3 DNA sequence: TGTGCCAGCGGGGCCCACAATGAGCAGTTCTTC.

This clone was picked up a small number of times. The chain recombines TRBV30 with TRBJ1-3; D gene uncertain. Trimming stripped 1 base from V and 4 bases from J, with 5 bases between. Germline V gene lookup returns CDR1 GTSNPN and CDR2 SVGIG (reference sequence). This CDR3 region has 12 residues. The CDR3, as DNA: TGTGCCTGGAGTGCGTTCGGAAACACCATATATTTT. The encoded protein is CAWSAFGNTIYF.

CDR3 nucleotides: TGTGCCAGCAGCCGCGACATACTGGGACAGGGAGAGGTTCTTGGTACGCAGTATTTT. It yields the protein CASSRDILGQGEVLGTQYF. The V call is TRBV7-9, the J call TRBJ2-3, with 9 positions matching TRBD1. Germline-derived CDR1 and CDR2 are SEHNR and FQNEAQ (reference sequence). V lost 5 bases, J lost 8 bases, and 23 bases stayed unmatched. The CDR3 contains 19 residues.

CDR3 in amino acids: CASSDGYEQFF. The CDR3 bases are TGCGCCAGCAGTGATGGCTATGAGCAGTTCTTC. V usage is TRBV10-1 and J usage is TRBJ2-1; D not resolved. This CDR3 is 11 amino acids long. Germline V lookup: CDR1 WNHNN, CDR2 SYGVQD (reference sequence). Trimming pared 3 bases from V and 8 bases from J, leaving 5 bases between.